One sample yielded the 32 T cell receptor beta chains listed below, sequenced in a study of HIV-infected children after antiretroviral therapy interruption. Unique molecular identifiers were included in an RNA-based 3' RACE TCR library. TCRdb reprocessed the 3' RACE reads via MiXCR and lists one record per CDR3 protein. The profile shows about 15,000 distinct CDR3 sequences, nearly 3.5% of them singletons. Treatment of the sample: PENTA 11 planned treatment interruption arm or continuous ART arm. Sequencing was performed on CD45RA+ CD4+ T cells from PBMCs, taken from a donor given antiretroviral therapy, either interrupted or continuous. Indicated subset: naive CD4+ CD45RA+ CD45RO- T cells. The receptor source for this set is a child under 18 with HIV.

By sample fraction, this clonotype is medium-sized. J is TRBJ1-1 and V is TRBV7-4; D gene unclear. V lost 1 base and J lost 0, with 12 bases in between. The germline gives CDR1 SGHVT, CDR2 SQSDAQ. The CDR3 spans 16 residues. In nucleotides, the CDR3 is TGTGCCAGCAGCTTAGTACAGAGCGTCATGAACACTGAAGCTTTCTTT. It encodes CASSLVQSVMNTEAFF. Full variable domain (remainder filled in from reference TRBV7-4 and TRBJ1-1): GAGVSQSPRYKVAKRGRDVALRCDSISGHVTLYWYRQTLGQGSEVLTYSQSDAQRDKSGRPSGRFSAERPERSVSTLKIQRTEQGDSAVYLCASSLVQSVMNTEAFFGQGTRLTVV.

This clonotype was seen at least ten times. This rearrangement joins TRBV6-5 to TRBJ2-7, with D perhaps TRBD1 (7 bases). V was cut by 8 bases and J by 4 bases, with 21 bases left in between. CDR3 length: 15 amino acids. Germline CDR1 is MNHEY and CDR2 is SVGAGI. In DNA, the CDR3 is TGTGCCAGCGGACTAACACAGGGGCCCATTTACGAGCAGTACTTC. This gives the protein CASGLTQGPIYEQYF.

This clonotype was recorded at least ten times. A read error may produce the germline difference seen at one junction end. J is TRBJ1-4 and V is TRBV6-6, with TRBD1 identical over 9 bases. The CDR3 sequence is 14 residues long. CDR1 and CDR2 from the germline V gene are MNHNY and SVGAGI (reference sequence). The CDR3 DNA reads TGTGCCAGCAGTGGGACAGGGTCCAACGAAAGATTATTTTTC. Its translation is CASSGTGSNERLFF.

This clonotype was detected many times. This chain uses TRBV12-3 or TRBV12-4 with TRBJ1-6; the match to TRBD1 covers 9 bases. V shed 6 bases and J 2 bases; nucleotides not matched to a gene: 8. The CDR3 has 17 amino acids. The CDR3 is CASSPRTGAAYNSPLHF. In DNA form, the CDR3 reads TGTGCCAGCAGCCCTCGGACAGGGGCCGCCTATAATTCACCCCTCCACTTT.

This clonotype has a count of ten or more. The V gene is TRBV14, the J gene TRBJ2-3; TRBD2 aligns across 11 bases. Germline-derived CDR1 and CDR2 are SGHDN and FVKESK. V shed 4 bases, J shed 4 bases, and the junction held 4 bases outside the gene matches. The CDR3 length is 15 residues. The CDR3 loop reads CASSPTSGGSDTQYF. The CDR3 coding sequence is TGTGCCAGCAGCCCTACTAGCGGGGGCTCAGATACGCAGTATTTT.

This clonotype showed up just a few times. This chain links TRBV7-3 with TRBJ2-1; 7 bases are a match to TRBD1. The CDR3 consists of 18 residues. CDR1 is SGHTA, CDR2 FQGTGA, per germline. V dropped 3 bases and J dropped 5; count of bases not matched to a gene: 16. The CDR3 sequence is CASSFGHETGSIHNEQFF. CDR3 DNA: TGTGCCAGCAGCTTCGGTCATGAGACAGGGAGCATCCACAATGAGCAGTTCTTC.

This clonotype appeared many times. V gene TRBV19 combines with J gene TRBJ2-5, with D maybe TRBD2 (6 bases). CDR1 is LNHDA, CDR2 SQIVND, per germline (reference sequence). The V end lost 6 bases, the J end lost 1 base, and 12 bases lay between the germline ends. CDR3 length: 14 amino acids. CDR3 DNA: TGTGCCAGTAGAAACCGGGGGATCCAAGAGACCCAGTACTTC. It is translated as CASRNRGIQETQYF.

This clonotype has at least ten counts. J is TRBJ2-7 and V is TRBV30; TRBD1 matches at 8 bases. The CDR3 is 13 residues long. Germline assignment: CDR1 GTSNPN and CDR2 SVGIG (reference sequence). V dropped 7 bases and J dropped 2; count of bases not matched to a gene: 7. CDR3 sequence reads: CAYAGTGAYEQYF. The CDR3 DNA sequence: TGTGCCTACGCCGGGACAGGAGCCTACGAGCAGTACTTC.

This clonotype was seen repeatedly, ten times or more. V is TRBV3-1 and J is TRBJ1-2; D might be TRBD1 (5 bases). V lost 0 bases and J lost 7, with 18 bases in between. The length of the CDR3 is 16 residues. Germline values: CDR1 LGHDT, CDR2 YNNKEL (reference sequence). CDR3 bases: TGTGCCAGCAGCCAAGAGGCAGGGTCGCCGAGACGTGGCTACACCTTC. It is translated as CASSQEAGSPRRGYTF.

This clonotype has a count of ten or more. The chain employs TRBV6-6 and TRBJ1-1, with TRBD1 identical over 7 bases. The germline V gene encodes CDR1 MNHNY and CDR2 SVGAGI (reference sequence). V trimming: 3 bases; J trimming: 6 bases; junction bases outside the gene matches: 7. CDR3 length: 14 amino acids. CDR3 sequence: CASSYQGVGAEAFF. For the CDR3, the DNA is TGTGCCAGCAGTTATCAGGGGGTGGGAGCTGAAGCTTTCTTT.

At least ten counts were recorded for this clonotype. The rearrangement uses TRBV24-1 and TRBJ2-6; 9 bases match TRBD1. This CDR3 spans 17 amino acids. The germline V gene has CDR1 KGHDR and CDR2 SFDVKD. The junction had 2 bases not matched to a gene; V was cut back by 3 bases and J by 0 bases. The CDR3 protein is CATSDGQGSSGANVLTF. The DNA for the CDR3 is TGTGCCACCAGTGATGGACAGGGGAGCTCTGGGGCCAACGTCCTGACTTTC.

The table lists this clonotype with many counts. This chain links TRBV7-9 with TRBJ2-7; TRBD2 matches 8 bases. Per germline, CDR1 SEHNR and CDR2 FQNEAQ (reference sequence). The CDR3 consists of 14 residues. V lost 4 bases, J lost 2 bases, and 4 bases stayed unmatched. The CDR3 bases are TGTGCCAGCAGCTCCCGGGAGGGACCCTACGAGCAGTACTTC. Its protein product is CASSSREGPYEQYF.

This clonotype was detected many times. V usage is TRBV5-4 and J usage is TRBJ1-2; 10 bases map to TRBD1. The ends lost 4 bases at V and 3 bases at J; junction bases unmatched: 6. This CDR3 is 15 amino acids long. The V gene's germline CDR1 is SGHNT and CDR2 YYREEE (reference sequence). The CDR3 sequence: CASSQGTGEDYGYTF. The CDR3 DNA is TGTGCCAGCAGCCAGGGGACAGGGGAGGACTATGGCTACACCTTC.

The sample holds many counts of this clonotype. This chain uses TRBV6-5 with TRBJ1-6; D is ambiguous. This CDR3 is built from 14 residues. Germline assignment: CDR1 MNHEY and CDR2 SVGAGI. Trimming pared 6 bases from V and 8 bases from J, leaving 14 bases between. The CDR3 bases are TGTGCCAGCAGCCGGTCGTCCGGTGATTCACCCCTCCACTTT. This codes for CASSRSSGDSPLHF.

This clonotype was counted ten times or more. V usage is TRBV30 and J usage is TRBJ1-2; 10 bases fit TRBD1. The CDR3 length is 14 residues. CDR1 and CDR2 (germline): GTSNPN, SVGIG (reference sequence). Trimming cost V 5 bases and J 2 bases; bases outside gene matches: 5. The CDR3 here is CAWEPGQGNYGYTF. The CDR3, as DNA: TGTGCCTGGGAACCGGGACAGGGGAACTATGGCTACACCTTC.

This clonotype showed up just a few times. The chain has TRBV5-1 and TRBJ2-5; tentative D call: TRBD2 (5 bases). Germline CDR1 SGHRS, CDR2 YFSETQ. The V end lost 6 bases, the J end lost 1 base, and 10 bases lay between the germline ends. The CDR3 length is 13 residues. As DNA, the CDR3 is TGCGCCAGCAAGGAGGACTTCCAAGAGACCCAGTACTTC. This encodes CASKEDFQETQYF.

This clonotype was detected many times. This chain uses TRBV30 with TRBJ2-1, with 10 bases fitting TRBD1. This CDR3 has 16 amino acids. Germline CDR1 reads GTSNPN; CDR2 reads SVGIG (reference sequence). Germline trimming cut 4 bases from V and 9 bases from J; bases unmatched to any gene: 15. CDR3: CAWTYSGTGEDAEQFF. CDR3 in DNA: TGTGCCTGGACTTATTCCGGGACAGGGGAGGATGCTGAGCAGTTCTTC.

This clonotype was recorded a few times. This chain links TRBV5-1 with TRBJ1-1, with a tentative D call TRBD1 (5 bases). Germline CDR1 SGHRS, CDR2 YFSETQ. Trimming pared 4 bases from V and 2 bases from J, leaving 12 bases between. This CDR3 region has 14 residues. The CDR3: CASSLGGGNTEAFF. CDR3 sequence (DNA): TGCGCCAGCAGCCTGGGGGGGGGAAACACTGAAGCTTTCTTT.

This clonotype was picked up many times. The chain employs TRBV7-2 and TRBJ2-2; D is unclear. There are 15 residues in the CDR3. Looked up from germline, CDR1 is SGHTA and CDR2 is FQGNSA. The ends were cut back, 5 bases at V and 1 base at J, with 11 bases in the middle. CDR3 region: CASSQSRLNTGELFF. In DNA, the CDR3 is TGTGCCAGCAGCCAATCCCGACTGAACACCGGGGAGCTGTTTTTT.

This clonotype was found many times. This sequence joins TRBV20-1 and TRBJ2-7; D is ambiguous. There are 14 residues in the CDR3. Trimming left V 3 bases short and J 0 bases short, with 12 bases between. Germline-derived CDR1 and CDR2 are DFQATT and SNEGSKA (reference sequence). CDR3 sequence reads: CSARESTGSYEQYF. For the CDR3, the DNA is TGCAGTGCTAGGGAGAGTACCGGCTCCTACGAGCAGTACTTC.

This clonotype came up many times. This chain links TRBV6-5 with TRBJ1-6, with 7 bases fitting TRBD1. This CDR3 is 15 amino acids long. Per the germline V gene, CDR1 is MNHEY and CDR2 is SVGAGI. Trimming at V came to 7 bases and at J to 9 bases, leaving 12 bases not matched to a gene. The CDR3 sequence is CASTVRARGASPLHF. Written as DNA, the CDR3 is TGTGCCAGCACCGTGAGGGCCAGGGGGGCTTCACCCCTCCACTTT.

This clonotype was seen ten or more times. The J gene is TRBJ2-5, the V gene TRBV7-2, with 8 positions matching TRBD1. There are 15 residues in the CDR3. Germline V gene lookup returns CDR1 SGHTA and CDR2 FQGNSA. Trimming took 6 bases from V and 5 from J; bases not matched to a gene: 11. The CDR3 here is CASSEGGRGRETQYF. The CDR3 nucleotides are TGTGCCAGCAGTGAAGGAGGCAGGGGGCGTGAGACCCAGTACTTC.

This clonotype was counted ten times or more. The chain carries TRBV19 and TRBJ1-6, with D tentatively TRBD1 (5 bases). The germline V and J ends were trimmed by 8 bases and 5 bases, with 19 bases remaining between them. The length of the CDR3 is 16 residues. Per germline, CDR1 LNHDA and CDR2 SQIVND (reference sequence). CDR3 nucleotides: TGTGCCAGTCAAAACGCGGGGGTTGATGATAATTCACCCCTCCACTTT. It codes for CASQNAGVDDNSPLHF.

This clonotype has a count of ten or more. V is TRBV12-3 or TRBV12-4 and J is TRBJ2-3; TRBD2 aligns across 10 bases. The CDR3 runs 13 residues. The ends lost 6 bases at V and 12 bases at J; junction bases unmatched: 9. CDR3 DNA: TGTGCCAGCAGAGGGCCTAGCGGGGGTCTTCAGTATTTT. This encodes CASRGPSGGLQYF.

Ten or more counts support this clonotype. The gene calls are TRBV7-8 and TRBJ2-1; D may be TRBD2 (6 bases). Between the trimmed V and J ends, which lost 5 bases and 9 bases, there was a span of 23 bases. The CDR3 has 16 amino acids. Per germline, CDR1 SGHVS and CDR2 FQNEAQ. CDR3 bases: TGTGCCAGCAGCCCGGAGGGGCTCACCCCGCATACTGAGCAGTTCTTC. It codes for CASSPEGLTPHTEQFF.

This clonotype was seen at least ten times. The chain recombines TRBV27 with TRBJ1-5; tentatively, D is TRBD1 (6 bases). Between the trimmed V and J ends, which lost 6 bases and 11 bases, there was a span of 29 bases. Germline V gives CDR1 MNHEY, CDR2 SMNVEV (reference sequence). The CDR3 extends over 17 amino acids. The CDR3 sequence: CASSLRSLRTAKGAQHF. CDR3 coding DNA: TGTGCCAGCAGCTTAAGATCTCTCCGGACAGCCAAGGGGGCCCAGCATTTT.

This clonotype was detected ten times or more. The genes are TRBV23-1 and TRBJ2-2; 10 bases are shared with TRBD2. TRBV23-1 is recorded as an ORF, its role being uncertain. The CDR3 sequence is 18 residues long. V lost 0 bases to trimming and J lost 7 bases; unmatched junction nucleotides: 11. The chain's CDR3 is CASSQSTASGRESGELFF. The CDR3 DNA follows: TGCGCCAGCAGTCAATCGACGGCTAGCGGGAGAGAGAGCGGGGAGCTGTTTTTT.

In its sample, this clonotype was seen many times. V and J are TRBV7-3 and TRBJ1-1; the D gene is possibly TRBD1 (5 bases). CDR3 length: 15 amino acids. V was trimmed by 5 bases and J by 4 bases, leaving 17 bases between them. CDR1 is SGHTA, CDR2 FQGTGA, per germline. The CDR3 region is CASSLSGMFGTEAFF. CDR3 in DNA: TGTGCCAGCAGCCTCTCAGGGATGTTTGGCACTGAAGCTTTCTTT.

This clonotype has at least ten counts. The chain combines TRBV7-2 with TRBJ1-3; TRBD1 is a possible D gene (5 bases). CDR1 is SGHTA, CDR2 FQGNSA, per germline. The V end was cut by 4 bases, the J end by 0 bases, with 13 bases between. This CDR3 spans 16 amino acids. The CDR3 sequence is CASSSTPTVSGNTIYF. Written as DNA, the CDR3 is TGTGCCAGCAGCTCTACCCCGACAGTCTCTGGAAACACCATATATTTT.

The sample holds many counts of this clonotype. V usage is TRBV14 and J usage is TRBJ1-1; 10 bases agree with TRBD1. The CDR3 contains 16 residues. In germline, CDR1 is SGHDN, CDR2 FVKESK. V lost 4 bases, J lost 10 bases, and 15 bases stayed unmatched. The DNA for the CDR3 is TGTGCCAGCAGCCTCACTCACGGACAGGGGGTCCCTGGAGCTTTCTTT. It translates to CASSLTHGQGVPGAFF.

This clonotype is labeled as medium-sized. Its ends do not fully match the called genes, so a read error is possible. The chain recombines TRBV10-3 with TRBJ1-6; 8 bases are a match to TRBD1. Looked up from germline, CDR1 is ENHRY and CDR2 is SYGVKD. The CDR3 runs to 12 residues. As DNA, the CDR3 is TGTGCCAGCGGACAGGGTAATTCGCCCCTCTACTTT. Encoded protein: CASGQGNSPLYF.

This clonotype was found many times. V and J are TRBV6-6 and TRBJ1-1; maybe TRBD1 (6 bases). CDR3 length: 15 amino acids. Germline CDR1 and CDR2: MNHNY and SVGAGI (reference sequence). The V and J ends lost 1 base and 1 base respectively, with 10 bases between them. CDR3 residues: CASSYFRQANTEAFF. CDR3 nucleotides: TGTGCCAGCAGTTACTTCAGACAGGCGAACACTGAAGCTTTCTTT.